The rows below give T cell receptor beta chains drawn from one sample of a study of T cell responses to AZD1222 COVID-19 vaccine. Using immunoSEQ multiplex PCR, the repertoire was profiled, and TCRdb retains in-frame clones only, with some absent. The sample includes about 120,000 clones, roughly nine tenths of them seen just once. Material: peripheral blood, obtained on day 0 of AZD1222 vaccination. All receptors come from an adult in good health. Both conserved end residues are part of each CDR3. The D gene is left open where the match is weak. The size field is filled for only some rows; it gives once, few, many or a size class.

J gene: TRBJ1-1
V gene: TRBV7-9
D gene: .
clone size: .
CDR3 protein: CASVLEEDTEAFF
CDR3 DNA: TGTGCCAGCGTTCTGGAGGAGGACACTGAAGCTTTCTTT

J gene: TRBJ2-7
V gene: TRBV30
D gene: .
clone size: .
CDR3 protein: CAWSVVGSRLSYEQYF
CDR3 DNA: TGTGCCTGGAGCGTGGTTGGGAGTAGGCTATCCTACGAGCAGTACTTC

J gene: TRBJ2-7
V gene: TRBV4-2
D gene: TRBD1
clone size: .
CDR3 protein: CASSQDKGASYEQYF
CDR3 DNA: TGTGCCAGCAGCCAAGATAAGGGGGCCTCCTACGAGCAGTACTTC

J gene: TRBJ1-1
V gene: TRBV27
D gene: TRBD1
clone size: .
CDR3 protein: CASRVTGWDNTEAFF
CDR3 DNA: TGTGCCAGCAGAGTGACAGGGTGGGATAACACTGAAGCTTTCTTT

J gene: TRBJ1-6
V gene: TRBV5-6
D gene: .
clone size: once
CDR3 protein: CASSLAPIYSPLHF
CDR3 DNA: TGTGCCAGCAGCTTGGCGCCTATCTATTCACCCCTCCACTTT

J gene: TRBJ2-3
V gene: TRBV6-5
D gene: .
clone size: .
CDR3 protein: CATQVEGGASTQYF
CDR3 DNA: TGTGCCACACAAGTAGAGGGGGGGGCGAGTACGCAGTATTTT

J gene: TRBJ1-2
V gene: TRBV29-1
D gene: .
clone size: .
CDR3 protein: CSVDPGPGPYGYTF
CDR3 DNA: TGCAGCGTGGACCCGGGACCAGGACCCTATGGCTACACCTTC

J gene: TRBJ1-3
V gene: TRBV10-1
D gene: .
clone size: .
CDR3 protein: CASRVNTIYF
CDR3 DNA: TGCGCCAGCAGGGTCAACACCATATATTTT

J gene: TRBJ2-7
V gene: TRBV10-3
D gene: .
clone size: .
CDR3 protein: CASRVGLDYEQYF
CDR3 DNA: TGTGCCTCCCGGGTGGGACTCGACTACGAGCAGTACTTC

J gene: TRBJ1-6
V gene: TRBV7-2
D gene: .
clone size: .
CDR3 protein: CASSLVRANSPLHF
CDR3 DNA: TGTGCCAGCAGCTTAGTCAGGGCAAATTCACCCCTCCACTTT

J gene: TRBJ2-7
V gene: TRBV6-5
D gene: .
clone size: .
CDR3 protein: CASSHSDATDEQYF
CDR3 DNA: TGTGCCAGCAGTCATTCGGACGCCACCGATGAGCAGTACTTC

J gene: TRBJ1-6
V gene: TRBV7-8
D gene: .
clone size: .
CDR3 protein: CASSVGLGGSPLHF
CDR3 DNA: TGTGCCAGCAGCGTAGGGTTAGGGGGTTCACCCCTCCACTTT

J gene: TRBJ2-1
V gene: TRBV2
D gene: TRBD1
clone size: .
CDR3 protein: CASSGTGGPYNEQFF
CDR3 DNA: TGTGCCAGCAGTGGGACAGGAGGACCCTACAATGAGCAGTTCTTC

J gene: TRBJ1-6
V gene: TRBV4-1
D gene: TRBD1
clone size: .
CDR3 protein: CASSQGTEYSPLHF
CDR3 DNA: TGCGCCAGCAGCCAGGGGACAGAATATTCACCCCTCCACTTT

J gene: TRBJ2-7
V gene: TRBV11-2
D gene: TRBD2
clone size: once
CDR3 protein: CASSHPGGYEQYF
CDR3 DNA: TGTGCCAGCAGCCATCCGGGAGGGTACGAGCAGTACTTC

J gene: TRBJ1-5
V gene: TRBV30
D gene: .
clone size: .
CDR3 protein: CAWSVRGPGGANQPQHF
CDR3 DNA: TGTGCCTGGAGTGTACGCGGTCCCGGGGGAGCTAATCAGCCCCAGCATTTT

J gene: TRBJ1-1
V gene: TRBV4-3
D gene: .
clone size: .
CDR3 protein: CASSQDIWLTEAFF
CDR3 DNA: TGCGCCAGCAGCCAAGACATCTGGTTAACTGAAGCTTTCTTT

J gene: TRBJ1-1
V gene: TRBV10-3
D gene: .
clone size: .
CDR3 protein: CAISELGVMNTEAFF
CDR3 DNA: TGTGCCATCAGTGAACTGGGGGTGATGAACACTGAAGCTTTCTTT

J gene: TRBJ1-3
V gene: TRBV6-5
D gene: .
clone size: .
CDR3 protein: CASSIFRDIGNTIYF
CDR3 DNA: TGTGCCAGCAGCATTTTCCGGGACATTGGAAACACCATATATTTT

J gene: TRBJ2-3
V gene: TRBV29-1
D gene: TRBD1
clone size: .
CDR3 protein: CSVSGGFTDTQYF
CDR3 DNA: TGCAGCGTTTCAGGGGGTTTTACAGATACGCAGTATTTT

J gene: TRBJ2-1
V gene: TRBV7-2
D gene: .
clone size: .
CDR3 protein: CASSLARSQNNEQFF
CDR3 DNA: TGTGCCAGCAGCTTAGCTCGGTCACAGAACAATGAGCAGTTCTTC

J gene: TRBJ1-1
V gene: TRBV6-2/TRBV6-3
D gene: .
clone size: .
CDR3 protein: CASSHSGGSSTEAFF
CDR3 DNA: TGTGCCAGCAGCCACTCCGGGGGGAGCAGCACTGAAGCTTTCTTT

J gene: TRBJ2-1
V gene: TRBV19
D gene: TRBD1
clone size: .
CDR3 protein: CASKNRGHNEQFF
CDR3 DNA: TGTGCCAGTAAGAACAGGGGCCACAATGAGCAGTTCTTC

J gene: TRBJ1-3
V gene: TRBV30
D gene: .
clone size: few
CDR3 protein: CARGGSGNTIYF
CDR3 DNA: TGTGCCCGAGGGGGATCTGGAAACACCATATATTTT

J gene: TRBJ1-3
V gene: TRBV10-3
D gene: TRBD1
clone size: .
CDR3 protein: CAIGLDRGGNTIYF
CDR3 DNA: TGTGCCATCGGTCTTGACAGGGGTGGAAACACCATATATTTT

J gene: TRBJ2-1
V gene: TRBV11-2
D gene: .
clone size: .
CDR3 protein: CASSPGRGYNEQFF
CDR3 DNA: TGTGCCAGCAGCCCGGGTAGGGGCTACAATGAGCAGTTCTTC

J gene: TRBJ1-6
V gene: TRBV3-1/TRBV3-2
D gene: TRBD1
clone size: .
CDR3 protein: CASRRRTGTVFNSPLHF
CDR3 DNA: TGTGCCAGCAGGCGAAGGACCGGGACAGTTTTTAATTCACCCCTCCACTTT

J gene: TRBJ1-3
V gene: TRBV3-1/TRBV3-2
D gene: .
clone size: .
CDR3 protein: CASSQRGLSGNTIYF
CDR3 DNA: TGTGCCAGCAGCCAACGGGGACTCTCTGGAAACACCATATATTTT

J gene: TRBJ2-1
V gene: TRBV5-1
D gene: .
clone size: .
CDR3 protein: CASSLIGRGDEQFF
CDR3 DNA: TGCGCCAGCAGCCTGATTGGCAGGGGCGATGAGCAGTTCTTC

J gene: TRBJ1-2
V gene: TRBV9
D gene: .
clone size: once
CDR3 protein: CASSVGHPKGNYGYTF
CDR3 DNA: TGTGCCAGCAGCGTAGGACACCCGAAGGGTAACTATGGCTACACCTTC

J gene: TRBJ1-1
V gene: TRBV29-1
D gene: .
clone size: .
CDR3 protein: CSVEVRGGTEAFF
CDR3 DNA: TGCAGCGTTGAGGTTAGAGGGGGGACTGAAGCTTTCTTT

J gene: TRBJ2-7
V gene: TRBV11-2
D gene: TRBD1
clone size: .
CDR3 protein: CASSPGQYYEQYF
CDR3 DNA: TGTGCCAGCAGCCCGGGACAGTACTACGAGCAGTACTTC

J gene: TRBJ1-2
V gene: TRBV12-3/TRBV12-4
D gene: .
clone size: .
CDR3 protein: CASSLYRERGYTF
CDR3 DNA: TGTGCCAGCAGTTTATATCGGGAAAGAGGCTACACCTTC

J gene: TRBJ1-2
V gene: TRBV7-9
D gene: TRBD1
clone size: .
CDR3 protein: CASSLERSSQGAGYTF
CDR3 DNA: TGTGCCAGCAGCTTGGAGCGTAGTTCACAGGGGGCTGGCTACACCTTC

J gene: TRBJ1-2
V gene: TRBV2
D gene: .
clone size: .
CDR3 protein: CASRDGADTF
CDR3 DNA: TGTGCCAGCAGGGACGGTGCCGACACCTTC

J gene: TRBJ1-3
V gene: TRBV18
D gene: .
clone size: .
CDR3 protein: CASSPQGISGNTIYF
CDR3 DNA: TGTGCCAGCTCACCACAGGGAATCTCTGGAAACACCATATATTTT

J gene: TRBJ1-2
V gene: TRBV28
D gene: .
clone size: once
CDR3 protein: CASNTRGGDYGYTF
CDR3 DNA: TGTGCCAGCAATACACGGGGAGGGGACTATGGCTACACCTTC

J gene: TRBJ1-4
V gene: TRBV2
D gene: .
clone size: .
CDR3 protein: CASILTLSHEKLFF
CDR3 DNA: TGTGCCAGCATATTGACCCTATCCCATGAAAAACTGTTTTTT

J gene: TRBJ1-1
V gene: TRBV6-2/TRBV6-3
D gene: .
clone size: .
CDR3 protein: CASSWGWDTEAFF
CDR3 DNA: TGTGCCAGCAGTTGGGGCTGGGACACTGAAGCTTTCTTT

J gene: TRBJ1-3
V gene: TRBV5-5
D gene: TRBD1
clone size: .
CDR3 protein: CATKQGVDSGNTIYF
CDR3 DNA: TGTGCCACGAAACAGGGGGTCGACTCTGGAAACACCATATATTTT

J gene: TRBJ1-1
V gene: TRBV4-3
D gene: .
clone size: .
CDR3 protein: CASSQDPAGTEAFF
CDR3 DNA: TGCGCCAGCAGCCAAGATCCCGCGGGCACTGAAGCTTTCTTT

J gene: TRBJ1-2
V gene: TRBV3-1/TRBV3-2
D gene: TRBD1
clone size: .
CDR3 protein: CASSRNRQGAYGYTF
CDR3 DNA: TGTGCCAGCAGCCGCAATAGACAGGGGGCATATGGCTACACCTTC

J gene: TRBJ1-2
V gene: TRBV27
D gene: .
clone size: few
CDR3 protein: CASSFDKNYGYTF
CDR3 DNA: TGTGCCAGCAGCTTCGACAAGAACTATGGCTACACCTTC

J gene: TRBJ2-5
V gene: TRBV3-1/TRBV3-2
D gene: TRBD2
clone size: .
CDR3 protein: CASSQTGGETQYF
CDR3 DNA: TGTGCCAGCAGCCAAACCGGGGGGGAGACCCAGTACTTC

J gene: TRBJ1-1
V gene: TRBV12-1
D gene: .
clone size: .
CDR3 protein: CASNTPLGGGTEAFF
CDR3 DNA: TGTGCCAGCAATACTCCCCTGGGGGGGGGCACTGAAGCTTTCTTT

J gene: TRBJ1-2
V gene: TRBV3-1/TRBV3-2
D gene: .
clone size: .
CDR3 protein: CASSPLRQPYGYTF
CDR3 DNA: TGTGCCAGCAGCCCCCTCCGACAGCCCTATGGCTACACCTTC

J gene: TRBJ1-2
V gene: TRBV10-3
D gene: .
clone size: .
CDR3 protein: CAISDQGPSYGYTF
CDR3 DNA: TGTGCCATCAGTGATCAGGGCCCCTCCTATGGCTACACCTTC

J gene: TRBJ2-3
V gene: TRBV7-2
D gene: TRBD1
clone size: .
CDR3 protein: CASSSPGQVPDTQYF
CDR3 DNA: TGTGCCAGCAGCTCGCCCGGACAGGTCCCAGATACGCAGTATTTT

J gene: TRBJ1-2
V gene: TRBV12-3/TRBV12-4
D gene: .
clone size: .
CDR3 protein: CASSYDRQYGYTF
CDR3 DNA: TGTGCCAGCAGTTACGACAGGCAGTATGGCTACACCTTC

J gene: TRBJ2-1
V gene: TRBV7-9
D gene: .
clone size: .
CDR3 protein: CASSPSPQDNEQFF
CDR3 DNA: TGTGCCAGCAGCCCCTCACCTCAAGACAATGAGCAGTTCTTC

J gene: TRBJ1-5
V gene: TRBV6-5
D gene: TRBD1
clone size: .
CDR3 protein: CASSYPDRVKQPQHF
CDR3 DNA: TGTGCCAGCAGTTACCCTGACAGGGTAAAGCAGCCCCAGCATTTT

J gene: TRBJ1-3
V gene: TRBV6-5
D gene: .
clone size: .
CDR3 protein: CASSTGHSGNTIYF
CDR3 DNA: TGTGCCAGCAGTACAGGACACTCTGGAAACACCATATATTTT

J gene: TRBJ1-2
V gene: TRBV7-2
D gene: TRBD1
clone size: .
CDR3 protein: CASSYEGAAYGYTF
CDR3 DNA: TGTGCCAGCAGCTACGAGGGGGCGGCCTATGGCTACACCTTC

J gene: TRBJ1-5
V gene: TRBV6-1
D gene: .
clone size: .
CDR3 protein: CASSEDPGRPKNQPQHF
CDR3 DNA: TGTGCCAGCAGTGAAGACCCGGGACGGCCAAAAAATCAGCCCCAGCATTTT

J gene: TRBJ1-2
V gene: TRBV29-1
D gene: .
clone size: .
CDR3 protein: CSVLQGRGYTF
CDR3 DNA: TGCAGCGTTCTCCAGGGGCGCGGCTACACCTTC